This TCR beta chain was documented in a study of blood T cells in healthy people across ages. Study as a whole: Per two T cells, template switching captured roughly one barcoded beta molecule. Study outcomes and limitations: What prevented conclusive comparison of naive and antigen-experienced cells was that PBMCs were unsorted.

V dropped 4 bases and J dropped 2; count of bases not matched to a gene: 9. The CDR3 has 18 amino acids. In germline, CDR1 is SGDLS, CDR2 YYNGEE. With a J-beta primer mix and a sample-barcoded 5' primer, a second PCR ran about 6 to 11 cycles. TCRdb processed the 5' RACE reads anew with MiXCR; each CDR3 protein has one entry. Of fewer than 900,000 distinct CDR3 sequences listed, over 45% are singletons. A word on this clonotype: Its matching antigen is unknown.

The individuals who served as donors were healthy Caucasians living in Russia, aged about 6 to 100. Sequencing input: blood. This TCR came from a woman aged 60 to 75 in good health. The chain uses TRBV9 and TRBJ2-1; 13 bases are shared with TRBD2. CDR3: CASSTGPGTSGTYNEQFF. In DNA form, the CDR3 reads TGTGCCAGCAGCACCGGTCCCGGGACTAGCGGGACCTACAATGAGCAGTTCTTC.